This T cell receptor beta chain was captured in a study of shared clonotypes between healthy human individuals. Points from the study as a whole: The study found about 5% of naive CD4 clonotypes shared across a few donors.

Some clones are missing from TCRdb's copy, which holds only in-frame ones; the method was immunoSEQ multiplex PCR. The sample records 550,000 to 850,000 clones, roughly 72% being singletons. The CDR3 totals 17 residues. V shed 6 bases and J 2 bases; nucleotides not matched to a gene: 9. The germline CDR1 and CDR2 sequences are ENHRY and SYGVKD. Details on this clone: Its antigen is not identified.

The chain combines TRBV10-3 with TRBJ2-6, with TRBD1 identical over 8 bases. Sequenced: memory CD4+ T cells sorted from blood. Described subset: CD45RA-negative fraction. The receptor was isolated from a woman aged 25-40 years in good health. The CDR3 region is CAIRALQGAAGANVLTF. CDR3 coding DNA: TGTGCCATCAGGGCCCTTCAGGGGGCCGCTGGGGCCAACGTCCTGACTTTC.